Each of the 3 T cell receptor beta chains below was sequenced from the same sample in a study of CD8 T cells in ankylosing spondylitis (dated by TCRdb to 2016 to 2017). Study-level results and caveats: Blood from ankylosing spondylitis patients appeared to be characterized by a TCR beta motif made up of under ten highly homologous amino acid variants.

Their antigen targets remain unknown. Libraries were built with 5' RACE. Data came from an Illumina HiSeq 2500. TCRdb reanalyzed the raw reads on its own, using fastp at Q25 for trimming and MiXCR for clone calling, and kept in-frame beta chains. All rows with the same CDR3 protein become a single entry with the most common DNA and genes. Across this sample there are 250,000 to 350,000 distinct CDR3 sequences, with under 8.5% seen only once. The ten top clones hold 14% to 15% of the sample. Material: blood, either unsorted or a sorted T cell fraction (not recorded which). The receptors were sampled from a male donor with ankylosing spondylitis.

V and J are TRBV20-1 and TRBJ2-1; the match to TRBD2 covers 12 bases. The CDR3 is 13 amino acids. The J segment lost 10 bases and the V segment lost 7 bases, leaving 8 bases of the junction unmatched. Germline V gene lookup returns CDR1 DFQATT and CDR2 SNEGSKA (reference sequence). The CDR3 region has the DNA TGCAGTGTACCTAGCGGGAGGGCCGAGGAGCAGTTCTTC. The encoded protein is CSVPSGRAEEQFF.

This clonotype was seen at least ten times. This sequence joins TRBV20-1 and TRBJ1-2; D is unresolved. V lost 6 bases to trimming and J lost 7 bases, with 12 bases between them. The CDR3 is 11 residues long. CDR1 is DFQATT and CDR2 is SNEGSKA in the germline V gene (reference sequence). CDR3 DNA: TGCAGTGCGACGGGATCTGGTGGCTACACCTTC. Amino acid sequence: CSATGSGGYTF.

At least ten counts were recorded for this clonotype. This chain links TRBV27 with TRBJ1-1; D gene uncertain. V dropped 8 bases and J dropped 4 bases, with 11 bases sitting between them. The CDR3 is 12 amino acids. CDR1 MNHEY and CDR2 SMNVEV come from the germline V gene (reference sequence). The CDR3 coding sequence is TGTGCCAGCCGCTTAATGGGCACTGAAGCTTTCTTT. Encoded protein: CASRLMGTEAFF.